One and the same sample provided the 19 T cell receptor beta chains below, sequenced in a study of T cell repertoires in cytomegalovirus infection (dated by TCRdb to the late 2010s). Sequencing used an Illumina HiSeq 1500. The public reads were quality trimmed at Q25 with fastp and then assembled into clones with MiXCR by TCRdb, keeping productive beta chains. Entries that share a CDR3 protein sequence are merged under the most common genes and DNA. The sample yields more than 200,000 distinct CDR3 sequences; roughly 9.1% were counted once. The ten largest clones take up more than 13% of the sample. The sample taken for sequencing was PBMCs. The source is a human donor in good health (CMV status not recorded). Some clones in this sample may be carry-over from other donors' samples.

This chain joins TRBV29-1 and TRBJ2-5; D call uncertain. Germline V gives CDR1 SQVTM, CDR2 ANQGSEA. The CDR3 is 13 amino acids. With 6 bases removed from V and 4 bases from J, the gap between germline ends came to 15 bases. CDR3 sequence reads: CSVRTAVGETQYF. In DNA, the CDR3 is TGCAGCGTCCGTACCGCAGTGGGAGAGACCCAGTACTTC.

This clonotype was detected ten times or more. The rearrangement joins TRBV11-2 to TRBJ2-7, with D possibly TRBD1 on 6 matching bases. This CDR3 comprises 13 residues. V dropped 5 bases and J dropped 12 bases, with 20 bases sitting between them. Germline V gives CDR1 SGHAT, CDR2 FQNNGV. This chain's CDR3 is CASSGAAQGKTYF. CDR3 nucleotides: TGTGCCAGCAGCGGGGCGGCGCAGGGGAAGACGTACTTC.

This clonotype has ten or more counts. The chain combines TRBV10-3 with TRBJ1-3, with D possibly being TRBD1 (5 bases). This CDR3 contains 15 residues. The germline gives CDR1 ENHRY, CDR2 SYGVKD. The V gene lost 4 bases and the J gene lost 2 bases, with 12 bases spanning the gap. This CDR3 is CAISVGQATGNTIYF. CDR3 nucleotides: TGTGCCATCAGTGTCGGACAAGCCACTGGAAACACCATATATTTT.

Ten or more counts support this clonotype. The chain recombines TRBV29-1 with TRBJ1-2; D gene uncertain. CDR3 length: 10 amino acids. The ends were cut back, 6 bases at V and 7 bases at J, with 9 bases in the middle. The germline CDR1 and CDR2 sequences are SQVTM and ANQGSEA. For the CDR3, the DNA is TGCAGCGTCCGGAACGGTGGCTACACCTTC. Translated: CSVRNGGYTF.

In this sample, this clonotype turned up a few times. V is TRBV7-9 and J is TRBJ1-2; possible D gene TRBD1, 6 bases. The V end was cut by 4 bases, the J end by 2 bases, with 14 bases between. The germline gives CDR1 SEHNR, CDR2 FQNEAQ (reference sequence). The CDR3 is 15 residues long. The CDR3 is CASSSQGHGNYGYTF. CDR3 coding DNA: TGTGCCAGCAGCTCACAGGGTCATGGGAACTATGGCTACACCTTC.

This clonotype was observed a few times. The chain is built from TRBV18 and TRBJ2-1, with D perhaps given as TRBD1 or TRBD2 (5 bases each). This CDR3 comprises 16 residues. CDR1 and CDR2 (germline): KGHSH, LQKENI. Trimming removed 4 bases at V and 2 bases at J, with 15 bases between. CDR3 DNA: TGTGCCAGCTCACACCCGACGGGGCCAGCCTACAATGAGCAGTTCTTC. It specifies CASSHPTGPAYNEQFF.

This clonotype has ten or more counts. The J gene is TRBJ2-1, the V gene TRBV6-6; 7 bases fit TRBD1. The junction had 4 bases not matched to a gene; V was cut back by 2 bases and J by 12 bases. Germline V gene data show CDR1 as MNHNY and CDR2 as SVGAGI (reference sequence). The length of the CDR3 is 12 residues. The CDR3 DNA reads as TGTGCCAGCAGTTACAGGGGACAGCCGCAGTTCTTC. Its translation: CASSYRGQPQFF.

This clonotype was detected a few times. V and J are TRBV6-2 or TRBV6-3 and TRBJ2-6; D is ambiguous. The germline V and J ends were trimmed by 11 bases and 4 bases, with 9 bases remaining between them. This CDR3 comprises 12 residues. Germline CDR1 and CDR2: MNHEY and SVGEGT. The CDR3 spells CAEGSGANVLTF. CDR3 sequence (DNA): TGTGCCGAAGGATCCGGGGCCAACGTCCTGACTTTC.

This clonotype was detected many times. V usage is TRBV5-6 and J usage is TRBJ2-7; D call uncertain. Trimming cost V 3 bases and J 3 bases, with 10 bases left between them. Germline lookup yields CDR1 SGHDT and CDR2 YYEEEE. The CDR3 length is 13 residues. Here the CDR3 reads CASSYGTVYEQYF. The CDR3 nucleotides are TGTGCCAGCAGCTATGGAACAGTCTACGAGCAGTACTTC.

This clonotype was seen more than once but under ten times. This rearrangement joins TRBV29-1 to TRBJ1-3; D is perhaps TRBD1 (5 bases). V gave up 5 bases and J gave up 3 bases, with 8 bases separating them. The CDR3 runs to 12 residues. Germline values: CDR1 SQVTM, CDR2 ANQGSEA. The CDR3 loop is CSVSGSGNTIYF. CDR3 DNA: TGCAGCGTTTCAGGGAGTGGAAACACCATATATTTT.

This clonotype has at least ten counts. The chain has TRBV28 and TRBJ2-3; D uncertain. The V end lost 2 bases, the J end lost 5 bases, and 5 bases lay between the germline ends. Germline assignment: CDR1 MDHEN and CDR2 SYDVKM. This CDR3 region has 12 residues. The CDR3 region is CASSLLRDTQYF. In DNA form, the CDR3 reads TGTGCCAGCAGTTTACTGAGAGATACGCAGTATTTT.

The table lists this clonotype with many counts. The rearrangement uses TRBV3-1 and TRBJ2-2; TRBD2 agrees at 7 bases. CDR3 length equals 13 residues. Germline V CDR1 and CDR2: LGHDT, YNNKEL (reference sequence). The junction had 9 bases not matched to a gene; V was cut back by 10 bases and J by 7 bases. CDR3 loop: CATRGRGGGELFF. CDR3 in DNA: TGTGCCACCCGAGGGAGGGGTGGCGGGGAGCTGTTTTTT.

This clonotype was counted at least ten times. The V gene is TRBV7-9, the J gene TRBJ1-6, with D hard to call. Trimming pared 2 bases from V and 5 bases from J, leaving 4 bases between. The CDR3 covers 13 residues. The V gene's germline CDR1 is SEHNR and CDR2 FQNEAQ (reference sequence). The CDR3 sequence: CASSLSDNSPLHF. CDR3 bases: TGTGCCAGCAGCTTAAGCGATAATTCACCCCTCCACTTT.

This clonotype showed up many times. V is TRBV7-9 and J is TRBJ2-7, with TRBD2 matching 8 bases. V was pared by 4 bases and J by 5 bases, with 7 bases of the junction left unmatched. Germline V lookup: CDR1 SEHNR, CDR2 FQNEAQ (reference sequence). The CDR3 contains 14 residues. CDR3 loop: CASSSGGGRNEQYF. CDR3 nucleotide sequence: TGTGCCAGCAGCTCCGGGGGGGGAAGGAACGAGCAGTACTTC.

This clonotype has at least ten counts. The CDR3 protein is CASSPFKSAELFF. DNA of the CDR3: TGTGCCAGCAGCCCCTTTAAGTCAGCAGAGCTGTTTTTT. The rearrangement joins TRBV7-2 to TRBJ2-2; no definite D call. The CDR3 extends over 13 amino acids. Germline V gene data show CDR1 as SGHTA and CDR2 as FQGNSA. Trimming removed 5 bases from V and 11 bases from J, with 15 bases in between.

On this clonotype itself: It may be a read error: a sequence one base away is much more abundant. The rearrangement links TRBV2 to TRBJ2-7; 9 bases are a match to TRBD1. Looked up from germline, CDR1 is SNHLY and CDR2 is FYNNEI. The CDR3 length is 14 residues. Written as DNA, the CDR3 is TGTGCCAGCACCGGACAGGGGCTCGCTTACGAGCCGTACTTC. Translated, it gives CASTGQGLAYEPYF. Combining the CDR3 with reference TRBV2 and TRBJ2-7 gives the whole variable domain EPEVTQTPSHQVTQMGQEVILRCVPISNHLYFYWYRQILGQKVEFLVSFYNNEISEKSEIFDDQFSVERPDGSNFTLKIRSTKLEDSAMYFCASTGQGLAYEPYFGPGTRLTVT.

This clonotype was observed a few times. J is TRBJ1-3 and V is TRBV6-8; D may be TRBD1 (5 bases). V lost 5 bases and J lost 1, with 9 bases in between. CDR1 and CDR2 from the germline V gene are MNHGY and SAAAGT. This CDR3 has 14 residues. The CDR3 DNA follows: TGTGCCAGCAGTCCGAGACAGTCTGGAAACACCATATATTTT. It translates to CASSPRQSGNTIYF.

Concerning this clonotype: Just one base apart from a much larger clone, this may be a read error. This CDR3 is missing its conserved last phenylalanine or tryptophan, likely due to a read error. The chain is built from TRBV7-2 and TRBJ2-7; no clear D gene. V gave up 5 bases and J gave up 2 bases, with 7 bases separating them. The CDR3 loop spans 12 amino acids. Germline V gene lookup returns CDR1 SGHTA and CDR2 FQGNSA. The chain's CDR3 is CASSRTPYEQYL. The CDR3 nucleotides read TGTGCCAGCAGCCGCACTCCCTACGAGCAGTACTTA.

The V gene is TRBV7-2, the J gene TRBJ2-5; D is unclear. CDR1 is SGHTA, CDR2 FQGNSA, per germline. The length of the CDR3 is 13 residues. Between the trimmed V and J ends, which lost 5 bases and 5 bases, there was a span of 12 bases. CDR3 sequence: CASSAESGETQYF. Written as DNA, the CDR3 is TGTGCCAGCAGCGCTGAGTCGGGTGAGACCCAGTACTTC.